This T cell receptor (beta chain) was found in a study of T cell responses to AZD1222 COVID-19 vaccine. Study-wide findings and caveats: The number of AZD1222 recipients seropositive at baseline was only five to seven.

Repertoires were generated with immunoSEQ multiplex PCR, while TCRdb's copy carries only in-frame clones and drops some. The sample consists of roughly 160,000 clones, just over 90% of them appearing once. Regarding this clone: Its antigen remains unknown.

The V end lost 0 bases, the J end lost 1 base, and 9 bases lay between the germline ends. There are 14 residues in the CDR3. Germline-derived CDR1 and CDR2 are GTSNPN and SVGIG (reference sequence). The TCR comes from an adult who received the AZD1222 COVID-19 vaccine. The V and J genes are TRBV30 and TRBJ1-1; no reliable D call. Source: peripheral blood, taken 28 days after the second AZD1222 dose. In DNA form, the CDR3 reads TGTGCCTGGAGTGTGTTCCCTGAGAACACTGAAGCTTTCTTT. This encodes CAWSVFPENTEAFF.